Listed below are T cell receptor beta chains from one sample, sequenced in a study of shared clonotypes between healthy human individuals. Measured with immunoSEQ multiplex PCR; TCRdb has only the in-frame clones, and not every one. The data contain about 490,000 clones, over 70% of them singletons. The sequenced sample was PBMCs. The receptors come from a woman aged 40 to 49 in good health. Some clones in this sample may be carry-over from other donors' samples. The CDR3 runs from the conserved cysteine through the conserved F or W. The D gene is left open where the match is weak. Size is stated for part of the rows, as once, few or many counts, or as a class when the clone is expanded.

abundance	j_gene	d_gene	v_gene	CDR3nt	CDR3aa
-	TRBJ2-3	-	TRBV11-2	TGTGCCAGCAGCCCCCTATGGGCGGACGGCACAGATACGCAGTATTTT	CASSPLWADGTDTQYF
-	TRBJ2-5	-	TRBV11-2	TGTGCCAGCAGCGCCAGAAGGGGCCCTCAAGAGACCCAGTACTTC	CASSARRGPQETQYF
once	TRBJ1-1	TRBD1	TRBV28	TGTGCCAGCAGTTTACGGGCGGCAGGGGGGGACGAAGCTTTCTTT	CASSLRAAGGDEAFF
-	TRBJ1-1	-	TRBV7-2	TGTGCCAGCAGCTTACGAAGAGGGCCCACTGAAGCTTTCTTT	CASSLRRGPTEAFF
-	TRBJ1-2	TRBD1	TRBV20-1	TGCAGTGCTAGCAGGGGGTACGGCTACACCTTC	CSASRGYGYTF
-	TRBJ2-5	-	TRBV28	TGTGCCAGCAGTCCCGGGACAACGCAGGGGGAGACCCAGTACTTC	CASSPGTTQGETQYF
-	TRBJ2-4	-	TRBV5-6	TGTGCCAGCAGCTCCGTAGGATCCAAAAACATTCAGTACTTC	CASSSVGSKNIQYF
-	TRBJ2-1	TRBD2	TRBV6-1	TGTGCCAGCAGTGGACTAGCGGGAGGGTACAATGAGCAGTTCTTC	CASSGLAGGYNEQFF
-	TRBJ2-3	TRBD2	TRBV11-2	TGTGCCAGCAGCCAAGGACTAGCGGGAGGGCCTGGGCAGTATTTT	CASSQGLAGGPGQYF
-	TRBJ2-7	-	TRBV6-6	TGTGCCAGCAGTTATGATGGAACAGGGTATCACGAGCAGTACTTC	CASSYDGTGYHEQYF
many	TRBJ2-3	TRBD1	TRBV5-1	TGCGCCAGCAGCTCGGTCCCGGGACAGGGATCAGATACGCAGTATTTT	CASSSVPGQGSDTQYF
-	TRBJ1-4	-	TRBV9	TGTGCCAGCAGCGTCCGACTGGGGCATAATGAAAAACTGTTTTTT	CASSVRLGHNEKLFF
-	TRBJ2-5	-	TRBV20-1	TGCAGTGCTACCGAACGCACCCAGTACTTC	CSATERTQYF
many	TRBJ1-5	-	TRBV29-1	TGCAGCGTCTCCTCGGGGGGCAATCAGCCCCAGCATTTT	CSVSSGGNQPQHF
-	TRBJ2-1	-	TRBV15	TGTGCCACCAGCAGAGATGTGGACTATGAGCAGTTCTTC	CATSRDVDYEQFF
-	TRBJ1-2	TRBD1	TRBV12-5	TGTGCTAGTGGTCCCCGACAGGGGAGATTAAACTATGGCTACACCTTC	CASGPRQGRLNYGYTF
-	TRBJ1-2	-	TRBV29-1	TGCAGCGCGGACCCGGGGGTTGACTATGGCTACACCTTC	CSADPGVDYGYTF
-	TRBJ2-7	-	TRBV28	TGTGCCAGCATACCGGGGCAGGGCGCCTACGAGCAGTACTTC	CASIPGQGAYEQYF
-	TRBJ1-1	-	TRBV7-9	TGTGCCAGCAGCTTAAAGGCAGGGAATGTTCGAGCTTTCTTT	CASSLKAGNVRAFF
-	TRBJ1-2	TRBD1	TRBV6-1	TGTGCCAGCAAGACGACAGGGGGCGACTATGGCTACACCTTC	CASKTTGGDYGYTF
-	TRBJ1-1	-	TRBV2	TGTGCCAGCAGTTTCAACACTGAAGCTTTCTTT	CASSFNTEAFF
-	TRBJ2-3	TRBD1	TRBV2	TGTGCCAGCAGCCGGGACAGGGACACAGATACGCAGTATTTT	CASSRDRDTDTQYF
-	TRBJ1-1	-	TRBV18	TGTGCCAGCTCACCGGGCACCCTGAACACTGAAGCTTTCTTT	CASSPGTLNTEAFF
-	TRBJ2-3	-	TRBV9	TGTGCCAGCAGCGTAGGGAATCCGGATACGCAGTATTTT	CASSVGNPDTQYF
-	TRBJ1-1	-	TRBV13	TGTGCCAGCAGCTTAGTATGGGACACTGAAGCTTTCTTT	CASSLVWDTEAFF
-	TRBJ2-3	-	TRBV10-3	TGTGCCATCTCCAAAGGCAGCACAGATACGCAGTATTTT	CAISKGSTDTQYF
once	TRBJ2-1	TRBD2	TRBV7-9	TGTGCCAGCAGCTCTAGCGGGTACAATGAGCAGTTCTTC	CASSSSGYNEQFF
-	TRBJ1-1	-	TRBV29-1	TGCAGCGTTGACGGACAGTCGAACACTGAAGCTTTCTTT	CSVDGQSNTEAFF
-	TRBJ2-7	-	TRBV7-7	TGTGCTAGCAGCTTAGATGGGACTTCTTACGAGCAGTACTTC	CASSLDGTSYEQYF
-	TRBJ1-1	-	TRBV9	TGTGCCAGCAGCCCTACACCCCATGAGACTGAAGCTTTCTTT	CASSPTPHETEAFF
-	TRBJ2-7	-	TRBV2	TGTGCCAGCAGAGTAGAAGGCTTCCAGGGGTCCTACGAGCAGTACTTC	CASRVEGFQGSYEQYF
-	TRBJ2-1	-	TRBV9	TGTGCCAGCAGTAAGAACTGGGCGGGACTTGCGATCTTC	CASSKNWAGLAIF
-	TRBJ2-1	TRBD2	TRBV25-1	TGTGCCAGTCGGGCTAGCGGAAACAATGAGCAGTTCTTC	CASRASGNNEQFF
-	TRBJ2-7	-	TRBV5-1	TGCGCCAGCAGCTTGGGGCCGCAGGGCGGCTCCTACGAGCAGTACTTC	CASSLGPQGGSYEQYF
-	TRBJ2-7	TRBD1	TRBV30	TGTGCCTGGAGTGCAGACAGGGCATACGAGCAGTACTTC	CAWSADRAYEQYF
once	TRBJ2-1	TRBD2	TRBV4-2	TGTGCCAGCAGCCAAGAGTGGCGGGAGGGGTGGAATGAGCAGTTCTTC	CASSQEWREGWNEQFF
-	TRBJ2-7	-	TRBV18	TGTGCCAGCTCACCATTCGGACCCGCAGGGACCTCGGAGGAGCAGTACTTC	CASSPFGPAGTSEEQYF
-	TRBJ1-2	-	TRBV11-2	TGTGCCAGCAGCCTAAGTACGGGGGGTGGCTACACCTTC	CASSLSTGGGYTF
-	TRBJ2-5	TRBD1	TRBV11-2	TGTGCCAGCAACCCAGGGGGCCAAGAGACCCAGTACTTC	CASNPGGQETQYF
-	TRBJ2-1	TRBD2	TRBV7-3	TGTGCCAGCAGCTTAAGTGGCGGGAGGACCTACAATGAGCAGTTCTTC	CASSLSGGRTYNEQFF
once	TRBJ2-2	-	TRBV7-9	TGTGCCAGCAGTGCGGCCGCCACCGGGGAGCTGTTTTTT	CASSAAATGELFF
-	TRBJ2-5	TRBD2	TRBV19	TGTGCCAGTAGGGGGACTAGCGATCAAGAGACCCAGTACTTC	CASRGTSDQETQYF
few	TRBJ1-2	-	TRBV5-1	TGCGCCAGCAGCGATGACGATTATGGCTACACCTTC	CASSDDDYGYTF
-	TRBJ2-2	TRBD1	TRBV29-1	TGCAGCGTTGTTAGGACAGGAAACACCGGGGAGCTGTTTTTT	CSVVRTGNTGELFF
few	TRBJ1-5	-	TRBV28	TGTGCCAGCAGCCCCTCCTTGATAAATCAGCCCCAGCATTTT	CASSPSLINQPQHF